This T cell receptor (beta chain) emerged from a study of memory CD4+ T cells and cytomegalovirus serostatus. The method was immunoSEQ multiplex PCR; TCRdb's version includes in-frame clones alone and lacks a portion of them. The data contain over 45,000 clones, approximately 86% of them seen just once; the ten biggest clones take up roughly 0.5%. Single viable CD3+CD4+CD8-CD45RO+ cells were sorted as the memory CD4+ T cells. Sequencing used memory CD4+ T cells from blood. The origin of this receptor is an adult in good health and CMV-seronegative. Some clones in this sample may be carry-over from other donors' samples.

CDR3 DNA: TGTGCCAGCAGTCCCACCCTCCGGGGCGAGCAGTACTTC. Amino acid sequence: CASSPTLRGEQYF. The gene calls are TRBV27 and TRBJ2-7, with a tentative D call TRBD2 (5 bases). CDR3 length: 13 residues. The germline V gene encodes CDR1 MNHEY and CDR2 SMNVEV (reference sequence). Deletions cut 5 bases from V and 6 bases from J, with 14 bases between.